This section outlines one T cell receptor beta chain sequence together with its context. Its target is not known. This sample is drawn from a study of shared clonotypes between healthy human individuals. Findings of the study overall: Approximately 5% was the fraction of naive CD4 clonotypes found shared across several donors.

The CDR3 length is 19 residues. The germline gives CDR1 MDHEN, CDR2 SYDVKM. V shed 3 bases and J 3 bases; nucleotides not matched to a gene: 10. Naive CD8 cells lacked CD45RO, underwent positive selection for CCR7 and left out terminally differentiated effector memory CD45RA+ cells. Using immunoSEQ multiplex PCR, the repertoire was profiled, and TCRdb retains in-frame clones only, with some absent. The table shows about 2,200,000 clones, with about 92% occurring only once. Material for sequencing was naive CD8+ T cells from PBMCs. The rearrangement links TRBV28 to TRBJ2-2, with 13 bases fitting TRBD2. The TCR sequence derives from a man between 18 and 35 years old in good health. Some clones in this sample may be carry-over from other donors' samples. Here the CDR3 DNA reads TGTGCCAGCAGTTTTAGACTAGCGGGAGGACTAGAAGACACCGGGGAGCTGTTTTTT. This encodes CASSFRLAGGLEDTGELFF.